The rows below give T cell receptor beta chains drawn from one sample of a study of blood T cell repertoires in COVID-19. Libraries were prepared by immunoSEQ multiplex PCR; TCRdb keeps only in-frame clonotypes and omits some of them. The sample gives some 240,000 clones, nearly 90% of which show up once; 2.1% is in the top ten. Sequenced material: peripheral blood. The receptor source for this set is a woman aged 60-75 years with COVID-19, enrolled during active disease. Both conserved end residues are part of each CDR3. A D gene is named only where the DNA matches it firmly. Clone size is shown for a subset of rows, as once, few, many or a class of expanded clone.

TRBV19	NA	NA	TRBJ1-5	TGTGCCAGTAGTATACAGGGCTGGTATAGCAATCAGCCCCAGCATTTT	CASSIQGWYSNQPQHF
TRBV18	NA	NA	TRBJ1-1	TGTGCCAGCTCACCAGGCTTGGCGGGCACTGAAGCTTTCTTT	CASSPGLAGTEAFF
TRBV19	NA	NA	TRBJ1-1	TGTGCCAGTAGTATAGGGGCCGGAGGGGGGGTGAACACTGAAGCTTTCTTT	CASSIGAGGGVNTEAFF
TRBV24-1	NA	NA	TRBJ2-3	TGTGCCACCAGTGGGGGGGATAGCACAGATACGCAGTATTTT	CATSGGDSTDTQYF
TRBV19	NA	TRBD1	TRBJ1-1	TGTGCCAGTACCCCGACAGGGATGAACACTGAAGCTTTCTTT	CASTPTGMNTEAFF
TRBV3-1/TRBV3-2	NA	TRBD2	TRBJ2-1	TGTGCCAGCAGCACTAGCGGGGGCCCCTACAATGAGCAGTTCTTC	CASSTSGGPYNEQFF
TRBV7-2	NA	NA	TRBJ1-1	TGTGCCAGCAGCTTAGAGGGGAGGTTCACTGAAGCTTTCTTT	CASSLEGRFTEAFF
TRBV19	NA	NA	TRBJ1-2	TGTGCCAGTAGTATAGATCTTTCTCGAGTCAACTACGGCTACACCTTC	CASSIDLSRVNYGYTF
TRBV6-2/TRBV6-3	once	TRBD1	TRBJ1-6	TGTGCCAGCAGCCGACAGGGTTCACCCCTCCACTTT	CASSRQGSPLHF
TRBV29-1	NA	TRBD2	TRBJ2-5	TGCAGCGTTGAAGTCCCGCTAGCGGGGCAAGAGACCCAGTACTTC	CSVEVPLAGQETQYF
TRBV2	NA	NA	TRBJ1-2	TGTGCCAGCAGTGTACAGGGCAACTATGGCTACACCTTC	CASSVQGNYGYTF
TRBV5-1	NA	NA	TRBJ2-3	TGCGCCAGCAGCTCCACAGGGAAAGATACGCAGTATTTT	CASSSTGKDTQYF